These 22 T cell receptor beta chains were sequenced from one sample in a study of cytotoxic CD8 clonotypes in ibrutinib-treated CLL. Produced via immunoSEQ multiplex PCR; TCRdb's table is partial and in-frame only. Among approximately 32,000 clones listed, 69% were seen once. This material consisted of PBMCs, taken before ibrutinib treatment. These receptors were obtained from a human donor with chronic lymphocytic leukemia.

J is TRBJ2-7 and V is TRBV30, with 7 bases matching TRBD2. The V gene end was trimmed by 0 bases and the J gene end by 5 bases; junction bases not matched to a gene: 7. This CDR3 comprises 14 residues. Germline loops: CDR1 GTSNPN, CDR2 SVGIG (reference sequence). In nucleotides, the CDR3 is TGTGCCTGGAGTGTCGGCGGGAGTTCCCACGAGCAGTACTTC. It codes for CAWSVGGSSHEQYF.

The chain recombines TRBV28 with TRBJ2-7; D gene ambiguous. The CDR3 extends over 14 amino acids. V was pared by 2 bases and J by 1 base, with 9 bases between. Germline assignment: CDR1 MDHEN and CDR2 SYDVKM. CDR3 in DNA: TGTGCCAGCAGTTTAGGTATCCCTTCCTACGAGCAGTACTTC. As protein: CASSLGIPSYEQYF.

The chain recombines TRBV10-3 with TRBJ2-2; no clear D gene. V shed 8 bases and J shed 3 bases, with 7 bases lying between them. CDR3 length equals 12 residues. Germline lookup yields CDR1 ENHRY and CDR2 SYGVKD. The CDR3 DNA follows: TGTGCCATCCTCCGGGACACCGGGGAGCTGTTTTTT. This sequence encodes CAILRDTGELFF.

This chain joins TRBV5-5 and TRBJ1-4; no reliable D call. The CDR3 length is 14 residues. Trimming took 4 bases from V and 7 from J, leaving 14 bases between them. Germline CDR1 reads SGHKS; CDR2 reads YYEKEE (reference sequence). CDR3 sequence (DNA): TGTGCCAGCAGCCTCGGGCTGTTCAGTGAAAAACTGTTTTTT. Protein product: CASSLGLFSEKLFF.

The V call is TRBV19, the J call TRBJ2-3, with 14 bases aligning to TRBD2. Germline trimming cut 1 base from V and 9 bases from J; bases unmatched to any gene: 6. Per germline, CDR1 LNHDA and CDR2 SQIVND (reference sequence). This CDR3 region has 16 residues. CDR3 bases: TGTGCCAGTAGTATAGCCGGGACTAGCGGGAGTACGACGCAGTATTTT. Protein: CASSIAGTSGSTTQYF.

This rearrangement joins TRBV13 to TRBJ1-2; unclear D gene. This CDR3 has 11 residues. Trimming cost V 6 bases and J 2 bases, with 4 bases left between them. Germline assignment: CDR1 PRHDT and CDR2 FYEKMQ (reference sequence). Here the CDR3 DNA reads TGTGCCAGCAGGGTGAACTATGGCTACACCTTC. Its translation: CASRVNYGYTF.

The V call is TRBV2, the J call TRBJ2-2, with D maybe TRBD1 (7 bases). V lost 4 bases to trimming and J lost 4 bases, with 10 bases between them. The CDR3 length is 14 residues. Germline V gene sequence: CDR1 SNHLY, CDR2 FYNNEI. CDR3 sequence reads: CASSGQGGTGELFF. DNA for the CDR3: TGTGCCAGCAGTGGACAGGGAGGCACCGGGGAGCTGTTTTTT.

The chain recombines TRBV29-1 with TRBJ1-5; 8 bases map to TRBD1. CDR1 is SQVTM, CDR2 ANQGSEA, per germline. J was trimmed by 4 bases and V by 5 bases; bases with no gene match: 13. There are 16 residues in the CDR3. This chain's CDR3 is CSVSGTGASLNQPQHF. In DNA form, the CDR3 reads TGCAGCGTTTCCGGGACAGGTGCTTCCCTTAATCAGCCCCAGCATTTT.

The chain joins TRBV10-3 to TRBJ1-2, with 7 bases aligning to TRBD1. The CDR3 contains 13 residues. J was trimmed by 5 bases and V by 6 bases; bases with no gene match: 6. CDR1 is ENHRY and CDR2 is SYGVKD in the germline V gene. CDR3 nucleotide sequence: TGTGCCATCAGACCGGGACAGCTTTATGGCTACACCTTC. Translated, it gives CAIRPGQLYGYTF.

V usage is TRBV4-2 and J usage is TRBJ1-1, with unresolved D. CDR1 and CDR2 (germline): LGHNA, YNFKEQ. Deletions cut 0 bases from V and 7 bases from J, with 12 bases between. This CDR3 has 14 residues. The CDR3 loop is CASSQEATVVEAFF. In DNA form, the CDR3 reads TGTGCCAGCAGCCAAGAGGCTACCGTAGTTGAAGCTTTCTTT.

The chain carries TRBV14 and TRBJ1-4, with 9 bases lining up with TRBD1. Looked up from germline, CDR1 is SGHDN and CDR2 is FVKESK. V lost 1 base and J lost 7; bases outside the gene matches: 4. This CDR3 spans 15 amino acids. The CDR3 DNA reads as TGTGCCAGCAGCCAAGCCGGGACAGGGTTTGAAAAACTGTTTTTT. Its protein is CASSQAGTGFEKLFF.

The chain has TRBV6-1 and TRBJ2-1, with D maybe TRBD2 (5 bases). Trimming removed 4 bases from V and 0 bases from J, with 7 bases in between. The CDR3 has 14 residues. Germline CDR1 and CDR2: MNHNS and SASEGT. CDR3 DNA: TGTGCCAGCAGTGCGGCGGGCTCCTACAATGAGCAGTTCTTC. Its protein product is CASSAAGSYNEQFF.

This CDR3 reads CAISEGNSNQPQHF. The CDR3 region has the DNA TGTGCCATCAGTGAAGGGAATAGCAATCAGCCCCAGCATTTT. The J gene is TRBJ1-5, the V gene TRBV10-3; D remains unclear. This CDR3 spans 14 amino acids. CDR1 and CDR2 (germline): ENHRY, SYGVKD. V gave up 3 bases and J gave up 0 bases, with 6 bases separating them.

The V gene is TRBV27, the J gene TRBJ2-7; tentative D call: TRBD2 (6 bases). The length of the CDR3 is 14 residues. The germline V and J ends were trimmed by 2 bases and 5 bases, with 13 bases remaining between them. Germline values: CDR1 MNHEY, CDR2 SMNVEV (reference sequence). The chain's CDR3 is CASSLGLAYNEQYF. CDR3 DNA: TGTGCCAGCAGTTTAGGTCTAGCGTACAACGAGCAGTACTTC.

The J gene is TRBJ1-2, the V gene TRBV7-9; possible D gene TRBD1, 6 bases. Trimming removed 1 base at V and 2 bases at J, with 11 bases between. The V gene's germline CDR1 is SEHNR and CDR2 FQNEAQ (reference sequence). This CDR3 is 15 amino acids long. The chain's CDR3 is CASSLGTAGNYGYTF. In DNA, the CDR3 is TGTGCCAGCAGCTTAGGGACAGCAGGAAACTATGGCTACACCTTC.

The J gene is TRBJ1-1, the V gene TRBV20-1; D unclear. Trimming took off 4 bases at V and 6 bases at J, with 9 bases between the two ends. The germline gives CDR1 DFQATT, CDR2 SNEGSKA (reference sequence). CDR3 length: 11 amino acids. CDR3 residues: CSATFVSEAFF. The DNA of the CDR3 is TGCAGTGCTACCTTCGTCTCTGAAGCTTTCTTT.

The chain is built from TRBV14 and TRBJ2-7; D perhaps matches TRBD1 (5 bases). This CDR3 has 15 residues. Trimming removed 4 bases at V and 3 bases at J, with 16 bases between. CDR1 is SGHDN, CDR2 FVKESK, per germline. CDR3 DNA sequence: TGTGCCAGCAGCCCGGATCTCAAGGGGTTCTACGAGCAGTACTTC. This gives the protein CASSPDLKGFYEQYF.

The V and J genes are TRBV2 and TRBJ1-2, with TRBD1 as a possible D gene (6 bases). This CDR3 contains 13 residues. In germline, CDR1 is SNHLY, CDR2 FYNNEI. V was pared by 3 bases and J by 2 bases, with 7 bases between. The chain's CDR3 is CASSDRGNYGYTF. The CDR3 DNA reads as TGTGCCAGCAGTGATAGGGGGAACTATGGCTACACCTTC.

The chain's CDR3 is CASIFLAYADNEQFF. Here the CDR3 DNA reads TGTGCCAGCATTTTTCTAGCGTATGCAGACAATGAGCAGTTCTTC. The chain has TRBV11-2 and TRBJ2-1, with a weak D call TRBD2 (6 bases). CDR1 and CDR2 from the germline V gene are SGHAT and FQNNGV. This CDR3 region has 15 residues. V was shortened by 7 bases and J by 5 bases, with 18 bases between the two germline ends.

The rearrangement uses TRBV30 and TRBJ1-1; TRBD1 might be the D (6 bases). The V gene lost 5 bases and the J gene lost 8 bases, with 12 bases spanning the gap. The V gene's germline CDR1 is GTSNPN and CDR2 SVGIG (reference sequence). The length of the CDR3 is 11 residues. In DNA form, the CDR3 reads TGTGCCTGGCAAAACAGGGCAGAAGCTTTCTTT. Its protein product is CAWQNRAEAFF. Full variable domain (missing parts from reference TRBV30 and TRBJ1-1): SQTIHQWPATLVQPVGSPLSLECTVEGTSNPNLYWYRQAAGRGLQLLFYSVGIGQISSEVPQNLSASRPQDRQFILSSKKLLLSDSGFYLCAWQNRAEAFFGQGTRLTVV.

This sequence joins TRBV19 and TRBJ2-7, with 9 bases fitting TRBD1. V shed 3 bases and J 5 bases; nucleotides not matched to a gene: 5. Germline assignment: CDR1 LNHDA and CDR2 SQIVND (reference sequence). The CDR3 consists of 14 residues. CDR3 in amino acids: CASSIGTGRHEQYF. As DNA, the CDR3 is TGTGCCAGTAGTATTGGGACAGGGAGGCACGAGCAGTACTTC.

The CDR3: CASTFGVNTGELFF. CDR3 coding DNA: TGTGCCAGCACCTTCGGGGTGAACACCGGGGAGCTGTTTTTT. The V and J genes are TRBV28 and TRBJ2-2, with D tentatively TRBD2 (5 bases). V lost 7 bases to trimming and J lost 1 base, with 10 bases between them. The CDR3 is 14 amino acids. Germline V gene lookup returns CDR1 MDHEN and CDR2 SYDVKM.